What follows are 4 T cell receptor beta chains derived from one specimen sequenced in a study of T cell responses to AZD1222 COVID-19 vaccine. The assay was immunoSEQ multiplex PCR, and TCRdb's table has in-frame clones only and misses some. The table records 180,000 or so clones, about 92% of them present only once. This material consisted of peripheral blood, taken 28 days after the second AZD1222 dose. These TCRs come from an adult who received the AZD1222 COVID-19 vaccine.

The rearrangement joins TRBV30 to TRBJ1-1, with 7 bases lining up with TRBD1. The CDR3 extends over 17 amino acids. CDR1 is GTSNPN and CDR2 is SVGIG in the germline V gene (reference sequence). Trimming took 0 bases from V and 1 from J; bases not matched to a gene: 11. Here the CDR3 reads CAWSVRGPPMENTEAFF. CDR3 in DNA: TGTGCCTGGAGTGTAAGGGGGCCACCCATGGAGAACACTGAAGCTTTCTTT.

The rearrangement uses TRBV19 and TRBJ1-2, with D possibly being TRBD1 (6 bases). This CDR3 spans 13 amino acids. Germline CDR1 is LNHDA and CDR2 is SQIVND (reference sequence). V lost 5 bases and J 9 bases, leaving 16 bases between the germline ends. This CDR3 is CASSERGKHSYTF. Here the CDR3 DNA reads TGTGCCAGTAGTGAGAGGGGGAAACACAGCTACACCTTC.

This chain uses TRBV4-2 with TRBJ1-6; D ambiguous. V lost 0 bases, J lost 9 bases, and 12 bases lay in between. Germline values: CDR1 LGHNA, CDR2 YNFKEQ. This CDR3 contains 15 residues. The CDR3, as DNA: TGTGCCAGCAGCCAAGATTGGGCCGGTAGTTCACCCCTCCACTTT. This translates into CASSQDWAGSSPLHF.

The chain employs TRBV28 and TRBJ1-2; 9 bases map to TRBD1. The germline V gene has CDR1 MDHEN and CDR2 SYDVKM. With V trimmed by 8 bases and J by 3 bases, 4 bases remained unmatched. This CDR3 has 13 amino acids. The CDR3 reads CASSGTGYYGYTF. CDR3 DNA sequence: TGTGCCAGCTCTGGGACAGGGTACTATGGCTACACCTTC.